The entry below describes one TCR beta chain. What it recognizes is unknown. These data originate in a study of T cell responses to AZD1222 COVID-19 vaccine. Across the whole study: Researchers grouped second doses given at about 4 or about 12 weeks into one pool. General study results and limits: None of the repertoires were sampled until the peak T cell response had passed. Unmutated variant regions are reportedly targeted by nearly half of spike-specific TCRs. Receipt of two AZD1222 doses was followed by a rise in Spike-specific TCR breadth and depth.

The ends lost 1 base at V and 3 bases at J; junction bases unmatched: 7. Per the germline V gene, CDR1 is MNHNS and CDR2 is SASEGT. This CDR3 region has 16 residues. The repertoire was sequenced with immunoSEQ multiplex PCR; TCRdb's copy has only in-frame clones and lacks some. The table shows roughly 180,000 clones, with about 85% occurring only once. The material sequenced was peripheral blood, taken on day 0 of AZD1222 vaccination. This receptor was obtained from an adult in good health. The chain uses TRBV6-1 and TRBJ2-5; 8 bases fit TRBD2. The CDR3: CASSEVHGRAEETQYF. The CDR3 nucleotides are TGTGCCAGCAGTGAAGTCCACGGGAGGGCCGAAGAGACCCAGTACTTC.